This is a list of T cell receptor beta chains from one sample in a study of regulatory T cells in long-lasting Graves disease. TCRdb re-derived calls from the multiplex PCR reads in MiXCR, one entry per CDR3 protein. This sample has 500,000 or so distinct CDR3 sequences, with approximately 14% found just once. The sample was also reused in another study, on T cells in Graves' hyperthyroidism and ophthalmopathy.

Sequences were derived from peripheral blood mononuclear cells (PBMCs), sampled at new diagnosis, from a patient treated with antithyroid drugs. The receptor set was obtained from a woman aged 50 to 60 with Graves disease. The CDR3 runs from the conserved cysteine through the conserved F or W. D genes are given only for firm matches. Only part of the rows carry a size: once, few, many, or a class if the clone is expanded.

TRBV6-1	TRBJ2-1	TRBD2	few	CASTPTGGPYNEQFF	TGTGCCAGCACGCCTACGGGAGGACCTTACAATGAGCAGTTCTTC
TRBV3-1	TRBJ1-2	.	.	CAGSRDRFYGYTF	TGTGCCGGCAGCCGAGACAGGTTCTATGGCTACACCTTC
TRBV5-1	TRBJ1-2	TRBD1	many	CASSEGQGGNYGYTF	TGCGCCAGCAGCGAGGGACAGGGGGGAAACTATGGCTACACCTTC
TRBV12-3/TRBV12-4	TRBJ2-7	TRBD2	many	CASSRLAGGPLNEQYF	TGTGCCAGCAGCCGACTAGCGGGAGGTCCCTTAAACGAGCAGTACTTC
TRBV10-3	TRBJ1-1	TRBD1	many	CAISELDRGTEAFF	TGTGCCATCAGTGAGTTGGACAGGGGGACTGAAGCTTTCTTT
TRBV10-1	TRBJ2-1	.	few	CASSGQTYNEQFF	TGCGCCAGCAGTGGACAAACCTACAATGAGCAGTTCTTC
TRBV19	TRBJ2-7	.	many	CASRGADTAYEQYF	TGTGCCAGCCGGGGAGCAGACACCGCCTACGAGCAGTACTTC
TRBV29-1	TRBJ2-3	.	many	CSVAGRRSTDTQYF	TGCAGCGTTGCGGGCCGGAGAAGCACAGATACGCAGTATTTT
TRBV5-1	TRBJ2-7	.	.	CASTPAGLTYEQYF	TGCGCCAGCACGCCTGCCGGGCTAACCTACGAGCAGTACTTC
TRBV28	TRBJ1-1	.	many	CASIRETSNTEAFF	TGTGCCAGCATAAGAGAGACATCGAACACTGAAGCTTTCTTT
TRBV12-3/TRBV12-4	TRBJ2-5	.	few	CASSFLAAKETQYF	TGTGCCAGCAGTTTCTTGGCAGCAAAAGAGACCCAGTACTTC
TRBV10-1	TRBJ2-1	.	.	CASSEEPEAGQFF	TGCGCCAGCAGTGAGGAACCGGAGGCTGGGCAGTTCTTC
TRBV11-2	TRBJ2-1	TRBD2	many	CASSDTRTSGGHNEQFF	TGTGCCAGCAGCGACACGAGGACTAGCGGGGGACACAATGAGCAGTTCTTC
TRBV5-1	TRBJ2-1	TRBD2	many	CASSLQAGGSNNEQFF	TGCGCCAGCAGCTTGCAGGCGGGAGGTAGCAACAATGAGCAGTTCTTC
TRBV10-3	TRBJ2-7	.	.	CAISTDTSYEQYF	TGTGCCATCAGTACGGATACCTCCTACGAGCAGTACTTC
TRBV25-1	TRBJ2-7	TRBD2	few	CASSVSGSINEQYF	TGTGCCAGCAGCGTTAGCGGGAGTATCAACGAGCAGTACTTC
TRBV18	TRBJ1-4	.	few	CASSLEGRGNEKLFF	TGTGCCAGCTCACTGGAGGGGAGAGGGAATGAAAAACTGTTTTTT
TRBV7-9	TRBJ2-5	TRBD2	.	CASNPGLAGLETQYF	TGTGCCAGCAACCCGGGACTAGCGGGTTTAGAGACCCAGTACTTC
TRBV18	TRBJ2-1	TRBD2	few	CASSPSGRRDEQFF	TGTGCCAGCTCACCTAGCGGGAGGAGGGATGAGCAGTTCTTC
TRBV30	TRBJ1-1	.	many	CAWSVGGTEAFF	TGTGCCTGGAGTGTAGGAGGCACTGAAGCTTTCTTT
TRBV12-3/TRBV12-4	TRBJ1-6	.	many	CASSDPYNSPLHF	TGTGCCAGCAGTGACCCCTATAATTCACCCCTCCACTTT
TRBV5-1	TRBJ2-7	.	many	CASSLGPINTYEQYF	TGCGCCAGCAGCTTAGGACCGATTAATACCTACGAGCAGTACTTC
TRBV3-1	TRBJ2-5	TRBD1	many	CASSRGQGMGETQYF	TGTGCCAGCAGCCGCGGACAGGGGATGGGAGAGACCCAGTACTTC
TRBV6-2/TRBV6-3	TRBJ2-3	.	.	CASSYSYSTDTQYF	TGTGCCAGCAGTTACTCTTACAGCACAGATACGCAGTATTTT
TRBV7-8	TRBJ2-3	TRBD1	many	CASSDRDRRTDTQYF	TGTGCCAGCAGCGACCGGGACAGGCGAACAGATACGCAGTATTTT
TRBV7-2	TRBJ2-1	TRBD2	few	CASSLVASGSYEQFF	TGTGCCAGCAGCTTAGTGGCTAGCGGGAGTTATGAGCAGTTCTTC
TRBV30	TRBJ2-3	.	many	CAWSSGGAGTQYF	TGTGCCTGGAGTTCAGGGGGGGCCGGTACGCAGTATTTT
TRBV3-1	TRBJ1-4	.	many	CASSQGMVEKLFF	TGTGCCAGCAGCCAAGGGATGGTTGAAAAACTGTTTTTT
TRBV7-6	TRBJ2-1	TRBD2	many	CASSSLAGISYNEQFF	TGTGCCAGCAGCTCCTTAGCGGGAATCTCCTACAATGAGCAGTTCTTC
TRBV2	TRBJ1-1	.	many	CASSEEGGNTEAFF	TGTGCCAGCAGTGAGGAAGGCGGGAACACTGAAGCTTTCTTT
TRBV5-1	TRBJ2-5	TRBD2	.	CASSFGTSNQETQYF	TGCGCCAGCAGCTTCGGGACTAGCAACCAAGAGACCCAGTACTTC
TRBV2	TRBJ2-7	.	.	CASSWTQNSYEQYF	TGTGCCAGCAGCTGGACTCAAAACTCCTACGAGCAGTACTTC
TRBV13	TRBJ1-1	TRBD1	.	CASSFGDREGTEAFF	TGTGCCAGCAGCTTTGGGGACAGGGAGGGCACTGAAGCTTTCTTT